These 8 T cell receptor beta chains came from one sample sequenced in a study. TCRdb recomputed calls from the RT-PCR reads with MiXCR, one row per CDR3 protein. This table has hundreds of thousands of distinct CDR3 sequences, approximately 15% appearing once. The specimen was memory CD4+ T cells from blood. The receptors originated from a female donor in good health, serving as a healthy control.

This clonotype was seen only a few times. This rearrangement joins TRBV4-3 to TRBJ1-1, with a weak D call TRBD1 (6 bases). V shed 3 bases and J shed 1 base, with 12 bases lying between them. The CDR3 runs 15 residues. The germline V gene encodes CDR1 LGHNA and CDR2 YSLEER. CDR3 sequence reads: CASSHIGGRNTEAFF. The CDR3 DNA is TGCGCCAGCAGCCATATAGGGGGGAGGAACACTGAAGCTTTCTTT.

In regard to this clonotype: Its ends do not fully match the called genes, so a read error is possible. The chain is built from TRBV7-2 and TRBJ1-3; TRBD1 aligns across 12 bases. CDR3 size: 19 residues. From germline, CDR1 is SGHTA and CDR2 FQGNSA. For the CDR3, the DNA is TGCTCTAGCAGCCTATTACTCACCGGGACAGGGGGCGACGGAAACACCATATATTTT. This gives the protein CSSSLLLTGTGGDGNTIYF. Together with reference TRBV7-2 and TRBJ1-3, the CDR3 gives the full variable domain: GAGVSQSPSNKVTEKGKDVELRCDPISGHTALYWYRQSLGQGLEFLIYFQGNSAPDKSGLPSDRFSAERTGGSVSTLTIQRTQQEDSAVYLCSSSLLLTGTGGDGNTIYFGEGSWLTVV.

The CDR3 region is CASSRRERTEAFF. In nucleotides, the CDR3 is TGTGCCTCCTCCAGGAGGGAGCGCACTGAAGCTTTCTTT. The chain carries TRBV6-2 or TRBV6-3 and TRBJ1-1; D not certain. The CDR3 extends over 13 amino acids. Germline CDR1 reads MNHEY; CDR2 reads SVGEGT. Trimming stripped 11 bases from V and 4 bases from J, with 17 bases between.

The rearrangement uses TRBV11-2 and TRBJ2-7, with 7 bases that match TRBD2. The germline V gene has CDR1 SGHAT and CDR2 FQNNGV. The V and J ends lost 5 bases and 0 bases, in that order; junction bases with no gene match: 7. The CDR3 contains 15 residues. The CDR3: CASSPLAPSSYEQYF. In nucleotides, the CDR3 is TGTGCCAGCAGCCCACTAGCGCCTAGCTCCTACGAGCAGTACTTC. Supplemented by reference TRBV11-2 and TRBJ2-7, the full variable domain reads EAGVAQSPRYKIIEKRQSVAFWCNPISGHATLYWYQQILGQGPKLLIQFQNNGVVDDSQLPKDRFSAERLKGVDSTLKIQPAKLEDSAVYLCASSPLAPSSYEQYFGPGTRLTVT.

CDR3 in amino acids: CASSLEGVDTGELFF. As DNA, the CDR3 is TGTGCCAGCAGTTTAGAAGGGGTTGACACCGGGGAGCTGTTTTTT. This chain uses TRBV27 with TRBJ2-2; the D gene is possibly TRBD1 (5 bases). This CDR3 spans 15 amino acids. The germline V gene has CDR1 MNHEY and CDR2 SMNVEV (reference sequence). The ends were cut back, 2 bases at V and 3 bases at J, with 10 bases in the middle.

This clonotype was seen more than once but under ten times. The V and J genes are TRBV5-1 and TRBJ2-6, with 9 bases lining up with TRBD1. Per the germline V gene, CDR1 is SGHRS and CDR2 is YFSETQ. The length of the CDR3 is 19 residues. J gave up 0 bases and V 3 bases, and 10 bases lay outside the gene matches. CDR3 loop: CASSWITGGLSSGANVLTF. The DNA of the CDR3 is TGCGCCAGCAGCTGGATCACAGGGGGCTTATCCTCTGGGGCCAACGTCCTGACTTTC.

The V and J genes are TRBV30 and TRBJ1-4; D not resolved. V was cut by 0 bases and J by 4 bases, with 9 bases left in between. This CDR3 comprises 14 residues. CDR1 is GTSNPN and CDR2 is SVGIG in the germline V gene (reference sequence). DNA of the CDR3: TGTGCCTGGAGTGTATGGGATATTAATGAAAAACTGTTTTTT. Translated: CAWSVWDINEKLFF.

This clonotype showed up many times. The chain employs TRBV10-3 and TRBJ1-5; D perhaps matches TRBD1 (5 bases). The CDR3 is 13 residues long. The ends were cut back, 11 bases at V and 8 bases at J, with 19 bases in the middle. Germline lookup yields CDR1 ENHRY and CDR2 SYGVKD. The CDR3: CASREGAGEPQHF. CDR3 DNA sequence: TGTGCCTCAAGAGAAGGGGCCGGGGAGCCCCAGCATTTT.